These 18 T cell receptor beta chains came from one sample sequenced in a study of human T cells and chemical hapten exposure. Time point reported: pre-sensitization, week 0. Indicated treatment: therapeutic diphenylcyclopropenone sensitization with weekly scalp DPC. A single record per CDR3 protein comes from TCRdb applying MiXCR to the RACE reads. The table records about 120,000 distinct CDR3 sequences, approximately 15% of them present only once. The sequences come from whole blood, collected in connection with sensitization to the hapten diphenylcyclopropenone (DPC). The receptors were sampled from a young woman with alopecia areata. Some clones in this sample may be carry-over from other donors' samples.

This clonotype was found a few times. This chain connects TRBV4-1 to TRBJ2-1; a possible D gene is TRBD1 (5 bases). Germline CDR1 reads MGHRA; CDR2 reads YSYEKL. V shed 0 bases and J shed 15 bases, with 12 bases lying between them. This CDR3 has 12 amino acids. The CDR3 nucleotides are TGCGCCAGCAGCCAAGAAAGGCCAGGGATGTTCTTC. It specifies CASSQERPGMFF.

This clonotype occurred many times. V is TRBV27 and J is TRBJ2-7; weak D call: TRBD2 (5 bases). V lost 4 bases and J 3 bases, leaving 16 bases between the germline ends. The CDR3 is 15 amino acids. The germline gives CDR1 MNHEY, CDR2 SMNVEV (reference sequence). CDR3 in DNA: TGTGCCAGCAGTTACGGCGGGTCGTACGTCTACGAGCAGTACTTC. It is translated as CASSYGGSYVYEQYF.

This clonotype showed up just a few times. CDR3 sequence: CASSGRLAGYEQYF. CDR3 sequence (DNA): TGTGCCAGCAGTGGAAGACTAGCGGGCTACGAGCAGTACTTC. The chain links TRBV2 to TRBJ2-7, with 10 bases fitting TRBD2. Trimming at V came to 4 bases and at J to 3 bases, leaving 3 bases not matched to a gene. Germline assignment: CDR1 SNHLY and CDR2 FYNNEI. The CDR3 is 14 residues long.

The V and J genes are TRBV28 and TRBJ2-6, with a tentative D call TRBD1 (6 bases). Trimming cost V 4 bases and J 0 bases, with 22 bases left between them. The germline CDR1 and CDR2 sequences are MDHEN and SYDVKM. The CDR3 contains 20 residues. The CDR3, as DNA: TGTGCCAGCAGTTCCCCACTGACAGGAGCAAAACCCTCTGGGGCCAACGTCCTGACTTTC. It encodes CASSSPLTGAKPSGANVLTF.

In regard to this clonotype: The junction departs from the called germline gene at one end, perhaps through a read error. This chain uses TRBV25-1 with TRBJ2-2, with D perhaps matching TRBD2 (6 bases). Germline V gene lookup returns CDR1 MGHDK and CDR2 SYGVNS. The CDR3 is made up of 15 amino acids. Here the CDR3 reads CGSSAVDRNTGGLFF. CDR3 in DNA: TGTGGCAGCAGCGCCGTAGACAGAAACACCGGGGGGCTGTTTTTT.

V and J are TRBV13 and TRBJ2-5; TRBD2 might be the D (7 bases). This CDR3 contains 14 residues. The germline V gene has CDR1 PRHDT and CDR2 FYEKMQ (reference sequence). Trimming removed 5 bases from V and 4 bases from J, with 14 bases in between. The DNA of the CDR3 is TGTGCCAGCAGCGTCCGGGGGGCCGGAGAGACCCAGTACTTC. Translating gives CASSVRGAGETQYF. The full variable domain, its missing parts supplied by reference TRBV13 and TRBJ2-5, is AAGVIQSPRHLIKEKRETATLKCYPIPRHDTVYWYQQGPGQDPQFLISFYEKMQSDKGSIPDRFSAQQFSDYHSELNMSSLELGDSALYFCASSVRGAGETQYFGPGTRLLVL.

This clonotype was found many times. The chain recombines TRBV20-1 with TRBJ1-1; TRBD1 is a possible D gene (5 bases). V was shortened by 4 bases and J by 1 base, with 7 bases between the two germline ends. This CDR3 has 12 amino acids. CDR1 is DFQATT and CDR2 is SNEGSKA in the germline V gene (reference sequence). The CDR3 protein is CSAMGPNTEAFF. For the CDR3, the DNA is TGCAGTGCTATGGGACCGAACACTGAAGCTTTCTTT.

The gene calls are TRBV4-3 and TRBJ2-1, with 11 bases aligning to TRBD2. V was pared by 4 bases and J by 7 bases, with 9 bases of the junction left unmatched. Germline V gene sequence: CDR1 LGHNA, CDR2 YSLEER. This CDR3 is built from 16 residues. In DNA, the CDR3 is TGCGCCAGCAGCCGCCACGGACTAGCGGGCGAGAATGAGCAGTTCTTC. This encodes CASSRHGLAGENEQFF.

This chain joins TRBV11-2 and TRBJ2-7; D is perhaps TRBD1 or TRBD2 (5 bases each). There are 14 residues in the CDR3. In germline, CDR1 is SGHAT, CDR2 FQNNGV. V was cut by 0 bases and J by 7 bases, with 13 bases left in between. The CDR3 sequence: CASSLEKGGGEQYF. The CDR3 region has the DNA TGTGCCAGCAGCTTAGAGAAAGGTGGGGGAGAGCAGTACTTC.

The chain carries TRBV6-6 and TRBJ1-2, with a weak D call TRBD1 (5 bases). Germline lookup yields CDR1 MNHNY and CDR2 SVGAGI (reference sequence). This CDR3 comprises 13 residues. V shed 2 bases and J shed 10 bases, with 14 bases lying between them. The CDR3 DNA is TGTGCCAGCAGTTACGGGGACGGGGTTGTCTACACCTTC. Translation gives CASSYGDGVVYTF.

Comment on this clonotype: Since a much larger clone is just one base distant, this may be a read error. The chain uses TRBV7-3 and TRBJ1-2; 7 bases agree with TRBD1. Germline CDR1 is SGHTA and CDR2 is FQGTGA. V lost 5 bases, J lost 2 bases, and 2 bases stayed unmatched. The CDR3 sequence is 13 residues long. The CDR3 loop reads CASSTTGNYGYTF. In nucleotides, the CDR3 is TGTGCCAGCAGCACGACAGGGAACTATGGCTACACCTTC.

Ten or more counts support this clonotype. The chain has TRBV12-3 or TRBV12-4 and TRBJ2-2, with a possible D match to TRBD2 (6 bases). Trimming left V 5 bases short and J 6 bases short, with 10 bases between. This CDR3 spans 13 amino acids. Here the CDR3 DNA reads TGTGCCAGCAGTCGCGGGGTCGCCGGGGAGCTGTTTTTT. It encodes CASSRGVAGELFF.

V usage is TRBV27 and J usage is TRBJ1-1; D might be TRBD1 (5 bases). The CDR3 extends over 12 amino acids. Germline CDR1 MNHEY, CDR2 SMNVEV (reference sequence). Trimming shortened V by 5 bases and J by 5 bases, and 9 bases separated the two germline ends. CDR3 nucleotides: TGTGCCAGCAGTGGTGCAGGGACTGAAGCTTTCTTT. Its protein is CASSGAGTEAFF.

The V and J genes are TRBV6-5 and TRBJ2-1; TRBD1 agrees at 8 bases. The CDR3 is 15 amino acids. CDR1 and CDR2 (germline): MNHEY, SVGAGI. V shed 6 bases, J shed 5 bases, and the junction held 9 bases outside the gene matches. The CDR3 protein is CASSLDRAVHNEQFF. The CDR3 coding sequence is TGTGCCAGCAGCCTGGACAGGGCCGTCCACAATGAGCAGTTCTTC.

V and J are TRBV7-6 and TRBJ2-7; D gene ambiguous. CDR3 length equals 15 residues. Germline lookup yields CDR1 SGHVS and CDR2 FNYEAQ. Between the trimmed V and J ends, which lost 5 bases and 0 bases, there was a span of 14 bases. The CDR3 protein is CASSLDGTSSYEQYF. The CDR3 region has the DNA TGTGCCAGCAGCCTGGACGGCACCAGCTCCTACGAGCAGTACTTC.

The CDR3 DNA reads as TGTGCCAGCTCTGGCCAGGTCGGCTCCTACGAGCAGTACTTC. Its translation is CASSGQVGSYEQYF. The V and J genes are TRBV6-1 and TRBJ2-7; the D is unclear. Germline V gives CDR1 MNHNS, CDR2 SASEGT. The CDR3 length is 14 residues. The V end was cut by 8 bases, the J end by 0 bases, with 14 bases between.

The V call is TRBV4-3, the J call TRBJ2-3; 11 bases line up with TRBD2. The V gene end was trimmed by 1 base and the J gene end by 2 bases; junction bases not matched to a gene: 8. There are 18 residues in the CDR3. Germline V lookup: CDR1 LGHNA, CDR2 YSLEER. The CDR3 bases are TGCGCCAGCAGCCAAGCGCTAGCGGGGGGTCCTAACACAGATACGCAGTATTTT. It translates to CASSQALAGGPNTDTQYF.

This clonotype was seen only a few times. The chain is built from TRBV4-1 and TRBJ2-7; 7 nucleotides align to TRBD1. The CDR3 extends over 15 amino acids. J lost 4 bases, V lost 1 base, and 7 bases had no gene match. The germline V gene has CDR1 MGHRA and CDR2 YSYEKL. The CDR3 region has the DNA TGCGCCAGCAGCCAAGCGATGACAGGGTGGTACGAGCAGTACTTC. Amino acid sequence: CASSQAMTGWYEQYF.